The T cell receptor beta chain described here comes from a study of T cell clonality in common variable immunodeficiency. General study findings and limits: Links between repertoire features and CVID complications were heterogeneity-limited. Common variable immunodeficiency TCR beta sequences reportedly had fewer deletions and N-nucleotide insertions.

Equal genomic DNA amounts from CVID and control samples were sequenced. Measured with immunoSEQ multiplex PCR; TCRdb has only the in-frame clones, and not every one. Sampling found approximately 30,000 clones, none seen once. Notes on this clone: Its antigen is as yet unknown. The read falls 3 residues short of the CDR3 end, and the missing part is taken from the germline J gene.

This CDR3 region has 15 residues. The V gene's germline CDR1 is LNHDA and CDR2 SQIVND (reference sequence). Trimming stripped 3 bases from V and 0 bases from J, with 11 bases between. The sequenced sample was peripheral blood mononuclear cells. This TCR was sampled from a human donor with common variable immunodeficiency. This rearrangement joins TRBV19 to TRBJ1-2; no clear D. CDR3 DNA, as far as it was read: TGTGCCAGTAGTATTCAGGATTCTACTAACTATGGC. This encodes CASSIQDSTNYG. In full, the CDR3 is CASSIQDSTNYGYTF.